This TCR beta chain is from a study of blood T cell repertoires in COVID-19 (dated by TCRdb to between 2020 and 2021). About the full investigation: Collaborator samples came from the United States, Italy and Spain and covered acute and convalescent phases of COVID-19. The sample metadata nearly always contained a de-identified subject ID, COVID-19 status, age in years and sex. The repertoires were made available in a free public database intended to serve as a resource for research on the immune response to SARS-CoV-2. Subjects who had been exposed to COVID-19, were actively infected with it, or had recovered from it provided the deeply sampled blood TCRbeta repertoires that made up the dataset. Where available, HLA class I and class II types were taken from metadata supplied by the sample provider and were not determined by assay-based typing. The prospective study material was composed of cDNA or gDNA derived from T cells, B-cell-depleted T cells, or PBMCs. The samples were drawn from the first 160 participants of the ongoing ImmuneRACE study and from some 1,300 subjects provided by 6 global collaborators.

Each collaborating institution followed its own protocols to collect whole blood in K2EDTA tubes. For TCRbeta analysis, collaborators shipped samples as frozen whole blood, isolated PBMCs, or DNA extracted from either of those sample types. Findings and caveats that apply to the study as a whole: The quantity of clinical and demographic metadata differed by source and by participant and was supplied without curation.

TCRbeta CDR3 regions were amplified from genomic DNA using the immunoSEQ Assay, a bias-controlled multiplex PCR. In the authors' own workflow: Within the assay, amplification of reference gene primers was used to estimate how many nucleated cells each sample contained. Sequence reads were collapsed and filtered to measure the absolute abundance of every unique TCRbeta CDR3 rearrangement. Productive Simpson clonality was computed per sample as the square root of Simpson's diversity index over productive rearrangements. The clones in this table, taken by TCRdb from immuneACCESS, are in-frame only. Not every clone is retained; where verified, under half of the shortfall comes from an unresolved V gene, and the cause of the rest is unknown. V and J calls and clone size follow that table, whereas D and trimming were derived from the DNA. The sample table shows some 150,000 clones, and about 86% are seen once. Together, the top ten hold over 8% of the sample.

From a lookup of the germline V gene (reference sequence), CDR1 and CDR2 are MNHNY and SVGAGI. The trim is 6 bases for V and 4 bases for J, with a gap of 15 bases between the germline ends. The CDR3 has 14 amino acids, counting the end cysteine and phenylalanine. Kept here is only the CDR3 DNA, which spans 42 bases and is read in frame from base 1. Notes on this clone: Its recognized antigen is unknown. One base away there is no much larger clone; base qualities are not given.

Sequencing input: peripheral blood. This sequence was found in a woman aged 55 to 70 with acute or convalescent COVID-19. The sequence links TRBV6-6 to TRBJ1-1; there is no confident call for the D gene. The nucleotide sequence reads as follows: TGTGCCAGCAGCCAAACCCCGGGAGCCACTGAAGCTTTCTTT. It translates to CASSQTPGATEAFF.